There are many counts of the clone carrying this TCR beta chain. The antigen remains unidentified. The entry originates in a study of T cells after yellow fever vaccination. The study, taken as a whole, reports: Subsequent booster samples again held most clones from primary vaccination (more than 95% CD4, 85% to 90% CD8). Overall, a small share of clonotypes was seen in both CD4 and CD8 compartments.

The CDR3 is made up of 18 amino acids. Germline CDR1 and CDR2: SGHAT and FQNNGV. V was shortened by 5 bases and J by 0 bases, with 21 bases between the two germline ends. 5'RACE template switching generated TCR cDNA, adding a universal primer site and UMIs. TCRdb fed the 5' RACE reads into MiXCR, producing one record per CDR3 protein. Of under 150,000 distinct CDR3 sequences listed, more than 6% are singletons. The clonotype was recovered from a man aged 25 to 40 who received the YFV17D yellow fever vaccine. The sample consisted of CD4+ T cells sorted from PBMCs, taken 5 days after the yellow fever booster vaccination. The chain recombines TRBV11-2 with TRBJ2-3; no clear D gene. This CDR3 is CASSPSPFPGSSTDTQYF. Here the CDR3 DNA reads TGTGCCAGCAGCCCCTCTCCCTTTCCGGGCTCTAGCACAGATACGCAGTATTTT.